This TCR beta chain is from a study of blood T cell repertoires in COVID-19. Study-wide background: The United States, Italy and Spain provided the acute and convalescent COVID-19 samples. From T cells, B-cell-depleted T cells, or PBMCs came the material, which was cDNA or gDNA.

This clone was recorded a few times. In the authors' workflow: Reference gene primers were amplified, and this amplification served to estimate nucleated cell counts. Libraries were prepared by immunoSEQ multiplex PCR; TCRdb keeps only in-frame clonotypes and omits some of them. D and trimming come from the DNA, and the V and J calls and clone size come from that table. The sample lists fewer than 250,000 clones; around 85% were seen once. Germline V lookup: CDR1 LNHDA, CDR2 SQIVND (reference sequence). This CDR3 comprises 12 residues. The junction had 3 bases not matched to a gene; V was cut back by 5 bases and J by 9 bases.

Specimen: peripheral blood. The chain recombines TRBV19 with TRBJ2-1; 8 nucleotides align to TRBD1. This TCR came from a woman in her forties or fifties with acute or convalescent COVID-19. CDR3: CASSWTGIEQFF. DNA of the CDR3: TGTGCCAGTAGTTGGACAGGGATTGAGCAGTTCTTC.